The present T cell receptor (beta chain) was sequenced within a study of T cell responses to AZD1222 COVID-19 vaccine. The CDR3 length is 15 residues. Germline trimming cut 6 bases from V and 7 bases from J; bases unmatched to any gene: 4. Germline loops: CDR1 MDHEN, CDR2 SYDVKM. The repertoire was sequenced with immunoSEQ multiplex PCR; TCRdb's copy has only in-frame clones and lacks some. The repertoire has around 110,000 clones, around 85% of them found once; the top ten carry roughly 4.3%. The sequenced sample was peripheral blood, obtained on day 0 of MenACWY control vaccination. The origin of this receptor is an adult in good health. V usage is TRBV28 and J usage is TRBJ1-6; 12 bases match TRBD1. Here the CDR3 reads CASRGQGARNSPLHF. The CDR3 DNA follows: TGTGCCAGCAGGGGACAGGGGGCGCGGAATTCACCCCTCCACTTT.